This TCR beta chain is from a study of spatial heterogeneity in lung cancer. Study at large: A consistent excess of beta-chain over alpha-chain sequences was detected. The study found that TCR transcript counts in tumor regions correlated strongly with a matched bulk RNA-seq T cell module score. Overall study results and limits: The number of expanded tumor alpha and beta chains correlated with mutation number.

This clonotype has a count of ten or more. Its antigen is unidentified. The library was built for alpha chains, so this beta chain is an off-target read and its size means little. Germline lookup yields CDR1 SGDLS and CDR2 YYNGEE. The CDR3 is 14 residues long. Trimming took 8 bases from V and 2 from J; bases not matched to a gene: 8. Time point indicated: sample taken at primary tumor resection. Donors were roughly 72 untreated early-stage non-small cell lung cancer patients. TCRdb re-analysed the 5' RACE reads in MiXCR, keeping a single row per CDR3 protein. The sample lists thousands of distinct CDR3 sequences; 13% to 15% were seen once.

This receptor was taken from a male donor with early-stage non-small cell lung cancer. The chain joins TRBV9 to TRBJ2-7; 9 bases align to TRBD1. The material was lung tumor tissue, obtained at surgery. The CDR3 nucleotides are TGTGCCAGTTGTGGCGGGACAGGGACCTACGAGCAGTACTTC. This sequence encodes CASCGGTGTYEQYF.